The rows below give T cell receptor beta chains drawn from one sample of a study of T cells in localized non-small cell lung cancer. The assay was immunoSEQ multiplex PCR, and TCRdb's table has in-frame clones only and misses some. The profile shows around 41,000 clones, roughly 90% of them singletons. The sample in question was peripheral blood, obtained before any cancer treatment. These receptors all come from a female donor aged 60 or older with stage I squamous cell lung carcinoma. Both conserved end residues are part of each CDR3. The D gene is left open where the match is weak. Not every row has a clone size; where given, it reads once, few, many or a size class.

. | TRBJ1-4 | . | TRBV6-5 | CASSYSGVGEKLFF
TRBD1 | TRBJ2-1 | . | TRBV5-1 | CASSIGTVSYNEQFF
. | TRBJ1-1 | . | TRBV11-3 | CASSLQVSTEAFF
. | TRBJ1-4 | . | TRBV6-5 | CASSYQGVQGKLFF
TRBD2 | TRBJ2-1 | . | TRBV7-9 | CASSLEGTSGSKDEQFF
. | TRBJ1-1 | . | TRBV19 | CASRAGVNTEAFF
. | TRBJ2-1 | . | TRBV11-3 | CASSKTTAGNEQFF
TRBD1 | TRBJ1-4 | . | TRBV19 | CASTPDRGQTGGRLGSEKLFF
. | TRBJ1-2 | . | TRBV5-8 | CASSPPYYGYTF
. | TRBJ2-5 | . | TRBV10-2 | CASSEGAYPLIGQETQYF
TRBD1 | TRBJ1-1 | once | TRBV5-1 | CASSPGTGPNTEAFF
. | TRBJ2-3 | . | TRBV6-1 | CASSVPPGLSTDTQYF
. | TRBJ2-7 | . | TRBV10-1 | CASSESTGDLYEQYF
. | TRBJ1-4 | . | TRBV25-1 | CASKFGGAGEKLFF
. | TRBJ2-7 | medium-sized | TRBV7-9 | CASSLGDGYEQYF
. | TRBJ2-5 | . | TRBV7-3 | CASSPRGARETQYF
. | TRBJ2-1 | . | TRBV4-1 | CASSQPRERNIEQFF
. | TRBJ2-5 | . | TRBV30 | CAWSLQAGETQYF
TRBD2 | TRBJ2-1 | . | TRBV6-5 | CASSPGTSGNEQFF
. | TRBJ2-7 | . | TRBV6-5 | CASSYSSAYEQYF
. | TRBJ2-5 | . | TRBV11-3 | CASSLGTGVGETQYF
TRBD1 | TRBJ2-3 | . | TRBV25-1 | CASRGRDRGSLTQYF
TRBD1 | TRBJ2-7 | . | TRBV28 | CASSKVSTGQTYEQYF
TRBD2 | TRBJ2-3 | once | TRBV4-1 | CASRREGEADTQYF
TRBD2 | TRBJ2-1 | once | TRBV7-2 | CASSPQAGGVYNEQFF
. | TRBJ2-1 | . | TRBV1 | CTSSQVDELAGGGNEQFF
TRBD2 | TRBJ2-5 | . | TRBV19 | CASTSSGTSGMETQYF
TRBD1 | TRBJ2-1 | . | TRBV5-1 | CASSLDQGAYNEQFF
. | TRBJ1-2 | . | TRBV7-9 | CASSFRRGDPFVDYGYTF
. | TRBJ2-7 | . | TRBV6-6 | CASSEGLATYEQYF
. | TRBJ2-1 | once | TRBV30 | CACFGGLGRHSYNEQFF